This T cell receptor (beta chain) came from a study of T cell clonality in common variable immunodeficiency. Study outcomes and limitations: Reportedly, TCR beta sequences from common variable immunodeficiency showed fewer deletions and N-nucleotide insertions. Compared with healthy controls, CVID subjects showed increased TCRbeta clonality, mostly in about a third.

The protocol was immunoSEQ multiplex PCR, while the TCRdb copy is restricted to in-frame clones and leaves out a portion. The specimen has approximately 38,000 clones, none found just once. Each donor provided about 5 to 8 ml of heparinized whole blood. The CDR3 consists of 12 residues. Germline CDR1 KGHSH, CDR2 LQKENI. This clone was detected ten times or more. Its antigen is as yet unknown. The read gets to within 3 residues of the CDR3 end, and the germline J gene fills in the rest. The sequenced sample consisted of peripheral blood mononuclear cells. This TCR was recovered from a human donor with common variable immunodeficiency. This chain links TRBV18 with TRBJ1-2, with D perhaps matching TRBD1 (6 bases). The CDR3 region is CASSQGGDGYTF. The CDR3 bases that were read are TGTGCCAGCTCACAAGGGGGGGACGGC.